A selection of T cell receptor beta chains follows, all from one sample in a study of T cells in Graves' hyperthyroidism and ophthalmopathy. TCRdb re-called the multiplex PCR reads with MiXCR, one entry per CDR3 protein. The sample lists about 840,000 distinct CDR3 sequences, over 35% occurring once. The sequenced material came from blood. The receptor set was obtained from a young man with Graves' hyperthyroidism. The CDR3 runs from the conserved cysteine through the conserved F or W. The listing skips clone size in some rows; elsewhere it reads once, few, many or a size class.

J gene	clone size	V gene	CDR3 protein
TRBJ2-5	.	TRBV20-1	CSAITGQEIQYF
TRBJ2-5	.	TRBV7-3	CASSFSGREETQYF
TRBJ1-5	.	TRBV30	CAWSYRERAREHF
TRBJ2-5	.	TRBV24-1	CATSELRDREETQYF
TRBJ1-3	.	TRBV7-9	CASSGDVDRGGLRNTIYF
TRBJ2-5	many	TRBV2	CASRADMRETQYF
TRBJ1-1	many	TRBV12-3/TRBV12-4	CASSFRFTEAFF
TRBJ2-5	.	TRBV20-1	CSVVAGAEETQYF
TRBJ1-6	once	TRBV10-3	CAISESGGTPLHF
TRBJ2-7	many	TRBV7-6	CASRSDREGSYEQYF
TRBJ2-2	.	TRBV5-6	CASTRRELFF
TRBJ2-6	few	TRBV20-1	CSADDSISGANVLTF
TRBJ2-7	many	TRBV19	CASSTLAGFDEQYF
TRBJ2-7	few	TRBV4-1	CASSQVENYEQYF
TRBJ1-1	many	TRBV9	CASSVVGNENTEAFF
TRBJ1-2	.	TRBV25-1	CASTPWAGANYGYTF
TRBJ1-1	few	TRBV5-1	CASSSYQGDTEAFF
TRBJ1-1	.	TRBV14	CASSAGARTEAFF
TRBJ1-6	.	TRBV10-3	CASQRVGNSPLHF
TRBJ2-7	many	TRBV29-1	CSVVTGAYEQYF
TRBJ2-7	many	TRBV7-2	CASSLGDGLYEQYF
TRBJ1-1	many	TRBV7-8	CASSPVYTEAFF
TRBJ2-5	.	TRBV20-1	CRASGSAKTQYF
TRBJ2-7	many	TRBV7-9	CASRRDTSYEQYF
TRBJ1-1	.	TRBV29-1	CSVPKGDRASTEAFF
TRBJ2-7	.	TRBV10-3	CAISFGGDEQYF
TRBJ1-2	many	TRBV14	CASSQEASYGYTF
TRBJ1-4	many	TRBV29-1	CSVPGRGEKLFF
TRBJ1-6	many	TRBV5-1	CASRGPGQGNSPLHF
TRBJ2-5	many	TRBV7-6	CASSSGIVFPPETQYF
TRBJ1-5	.	TRBV7-9	CASSYSGAETQHF
TRBJ2-5	few	TRBV7-2	CASRGTGLQTTQYF
TRBJ1-2	.	TRBV10-3	CAISTRTGNYGYTF
TRBJ2-7	.	TRBV6-6	CASPKGHANYEQYF
TRBJ1-6	.	TRBV6-1	CASSLTGFGSPLHF
.	.	TRBV2	CASSVSSGFINEQFF
TRBJ2-5	.	TRBV5-5	CASSWTAGGIEAQYF
TRBJ2-7	.	TRBV4-3	CASSQDSGGASYEQYF
TRBJ1-2	.	TRBV5-1	CASSLASDPTLRDGYTF
TRBJ2-5	many	TRBV29-1	CSVADSRGGTQYF
TRBJ1-5	.	TRBV7-9	CASGPDSIGNQPQHF
TRBJ1-1	.	TRBV15	CATSRDSTTNEAFF
TRBJ1-6	.	TRBV19	CATRGDSPLHF
TRBJ1-2	.	TRBV20-1	CSAGWYNEQFYGYTF